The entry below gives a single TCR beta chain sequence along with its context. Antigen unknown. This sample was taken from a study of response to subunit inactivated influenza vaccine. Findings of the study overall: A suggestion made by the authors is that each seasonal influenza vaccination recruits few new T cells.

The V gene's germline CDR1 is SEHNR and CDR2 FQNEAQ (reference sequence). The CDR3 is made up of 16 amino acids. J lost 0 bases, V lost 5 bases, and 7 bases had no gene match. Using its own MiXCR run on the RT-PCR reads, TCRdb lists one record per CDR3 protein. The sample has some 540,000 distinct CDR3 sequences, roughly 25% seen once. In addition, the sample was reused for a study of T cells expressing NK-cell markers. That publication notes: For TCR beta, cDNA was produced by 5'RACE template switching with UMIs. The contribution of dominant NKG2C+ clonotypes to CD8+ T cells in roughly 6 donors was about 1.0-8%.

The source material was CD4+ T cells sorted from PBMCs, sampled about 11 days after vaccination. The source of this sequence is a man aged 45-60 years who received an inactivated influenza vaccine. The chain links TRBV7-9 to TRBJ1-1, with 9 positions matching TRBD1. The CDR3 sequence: CASSPRTGDMNTEAFF. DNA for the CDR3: TGTGCCAGCAGCCCAAGGACAGGGGACATGAACACTGAAGCTTTCTTT. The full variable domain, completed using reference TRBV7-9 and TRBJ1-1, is DTGVSQNPRHKITKRGQNVTFRCDPISEHNRLYWYRQTLGQGPEFLTYFQNEAQLEKSRLLSDRFSAERPKGSFSTLEIQRTEQGDSAMYLCASSPRTGDMNTEAFFGQGTRLTVV.